This passage covers 23 T cell receptor beta chains from one sample sequenced in a study of T cell responses to AZD1222 COVID-19 vaccine. Only in-frame clones appear in the TCRdb table, and some are missing; sequencing was by immunoSEQ multiplex PCR. Among about 120,000 clones listed, over 75% were seen once. The sample consisted of peripheral blood, taken on day 0 of AZD1222 vaccination. These TCRs come from an adult in good health.

V gene TRBV2 combines with J gene TRBJ1-1; D gene ambiguous. This CDR3 has 14 residues. Germline V gene data show CDR1 as SNHLY and CDR2 as FYNNEI. Between the trimmed V and J ends, which lost 7 bases and 0 bases, there was a span of 12 bases. DNA for the CDR3: TGTGCCAGCATAACCCAGAGCGTGAACACTGAAGCTTTCTTT. This gives the protein CASITQSVNTEAFF.

J is TRBJ1-1 and V is TRBV15, with D uncertain. Germline CDR1 and CDR2: LNHNV and YYDKDF (reference sequence). V dropped 0 bases and J dropped 0 bases, with 8 bases sitting between them. The CDR3 totals 15 residues. The CDR3 DNA is TGTGCCACCAGCAGAGAACGGGTGATGAACACTGAAGCTTTCTTT. Translating it yields CATSRERVMNTEAFF. Full variable domain (outside the CDR3, taken from reference TRBV15 and TRBJ1-1): DAMVIQNPRYQVTQFGKPVTLSCSQTLNHNVMYWYQQKSSQAPKLLFHYYDKDFNNEADTPDNFQSRRPNTSFCFLDIRSPGLGDTAMYLCATSRERVMNTEAFFGQGTRLTVV.

V usage is TRBV5-1 and J usage is TRBJ2-2; tentative D call: TRBD2 (5 bases). Germline V gene data show CDR1 as SGHRS and CDR2 as YFSETQ. Trimming took off 4 bases at V and 3 bases at J, with 10 bases between the two ends. The CDR3 is 14 amino acids. The CDR3 coding sequence is TGCGCCAGCAGCACCGGACTGGACACCGGGGAGCTGTTTTTT. This translates into CASSTGLDTGELFF.

The rearrangement joins TRBV7-2 to TRBJ1-1; D not certain. The V gene's germline CDR1 is SGHTA and CDR2 FQGNSA. The CDR3 runs to 14 residues. With 1 base removed from V and 2 bases from J, the gap between germline ends came to 8 bases. The CDR3 here is CASSLGPDNTEAFF. The CDR3 DNA follows: TGTGCCAGCAGCTTAGGGCCGGATAACACTGAAGCTTTCTTT.

The CDR3 is CASSSKSGEKLFF. In DNA form, the CDR3 reads TGTGCCAGTAGTTCAAAGTCGGGTGAAAAACTGTTTTTT. The chain recombines TRBV19 with TRBJ1-4; no definite D call. V lost 5 bases, J lost 7 bases, and 11 bases lay in between. CDR3 length equals 13 residues. CDR1 LNHDA and CDR2 SQIVND come from the germline V gene (reference sequence).

This sequence joins TRBV29-1 and TRBJ2-7; D perhaps matches TRBD2 (5 bases). The CDR3 consists of 14 residues. Per germline, CDR1 SQVTM and CDR2 ANQGSEA. V shed 7 bases and J shed 0 bases, with 16 bases lying between them. CDR3 bases: TGCAGCGCCGGCGTAGTTGCGGGCTCCTACGAGCAGTACTTC. Translated: CSAGVVAGSYEQYF.

This chain connects TRBV6-4 to TRBJ2-1, with D hard to call. This CDR3 contains 15 residues. Trimming cost V 0 bases and J 4 bases, with 10 bases left between them. The V gene's germline CDR1 is MRHNA and CDR2 SNTAGT. This CDR3 is CASSDSVEGYNEQFF. The CDR3 region has the DNA TGTGCCAGCAGTGACTCGGTGGAAGGGTACAATGAGCAGTTCTTC.

This clone came up a few times. V is TRBV19 and J is TRBJ2-7; 7 bases map to TRBD1. Per the germline V gene, CDR1 is LNHDA and CDR2 is SQIVND (reference sequence). Losses at the gene ends were 4 bases for V and 3 bases for J; bases not matched to a gene: 3. CDR3 length equals 13 residues. CDR3 in DNA: TGTGCCAGTAGTAGGGGACAGTACTACGAGCAGTACTTC. Its protein product is CASSRGQYYEQYF.

The chain has TRBV5-1 and TRBJ1-5; D gene uncertain. Looked up from germline, CDR1 is SGHRS and CDR2 is YFSETQ. Trimming removed 0 bases at V and 2 bases at J, with 3 bases between. This CDR3 has 13 residues. The chain's CDR3 is CASSLAGNQPQHF. The CDR3 DNA reads TGCGCCAGCAGCTTGGCGGGCAATCAGCCCCAGCATTTT.

The chain has TRBV4-3 and TRBJ1-6; TRBD1 aligns across 7 bases. The CDR3 has 19 residues. V gave up 1 base and J gave up 3 bases; unmatched junction bases: 12. In germline, CDR1 is LGHNA, CDR2 YSLEER. The CDR3 coding sequence is TGCGCCAGCAGCCAAGTGAGGGTCGACAGGGCCGGCTATAATTCACCCCTCCACTTT. Translating gives CASSQVRVDRAGYNSPLHF.

The rearrangement uses TRBV3-1 (or the pseudogene TRBV3-2) and TRBJ1-2; TRBD1 might be the D (6 bases). The germline V gene encodes CDR1 LGHDT and CDR2 YNNKEL (reference sequence). V gave up 5 bases and J gave up 4 bases, with 17 bases separating them. There are 15 residues in the CDR3. The CDR3 region has the DNA TGTGCCAGCAGCTTTGGAGGGGGGCGCGGCTATGGCTACACCTTC. Protein product: CASSFGGGRGYGYTF.

J is TRBJ1-5 and V is TRBV18; D remains unclear. This CDR3 spans 16 amino acids. Between the trimmed V and J ends, which lost 0 bases and 0 bases, there was a span of 9 bases. Germline assignment: CDR1 KGHSH and CDR2 LQKENI. CDR3 bases: TGTGCCAGCTCACCACCGGGAGGATATAGCAATCAGCCCCAGCATTTT. Protein sequence: CASSPPGGYSNQPQHF.

This chain links TRBV3-1 (or the pseudogene TRBV3-2) with TRBJ2-1; possibly TRBD2 for D (5 bases). The CDR3 consists of 13 residues. V was pared by 8 bases and J by 6 bases, with 14 bases between. Germline CDR1 LGHDT, CDR2 YNNKEL (reference sequence). In DNA, the CDR3 is TGTGCCAGCCGGACCGGAGGAATCAATGAGCAGTTCTTC. It encodes CASRTGGINEQFF.

The chain carries TRBV7-9 and TRBJ2-3, with 7 bases aligning to TRBD2. Germline lookup yields CDR1 SEHNR and CDR2 FQNEAQ (reference sequence). This CDR3 is built from 18 residues. V shed 4 bases, J shed 1 base, and the junction held 14 bases outside the gene matches. The CDR3 spells CASSSAPRSLAGTDTQYF. CDR3 nucleotides: TGTGCCAGCAGCTCCGCCCCAAGGAGCCTAGCGGGCACAGATACGCAGTATTTT.

This clone was observed a single time. V usage is TRBV7-3 and J usage is TRBJ2-3, with D tentatively TRBD1 (6 bases). V was pared by 5 bases and J by 4 bases, with 13 bases between. CDR1 and CDR2 (germline): SGHTA, FQGTGA. CDR3 length equals 14 residues. The CDR3 loop is CASSDRAGADTQYF. The DNA of the CDR3 is TGTGCCAGCAGCGATAGGGCAGGGGCAGATACGCAGTATTTT.

The chain couples TRBV5-1 to TRBJ2-5, with D possibly TRBD2 on 6 matching bases. The V gene lost 2 bases and the J gene lost 5 bases, with 16 bases spanning the gap. The germline gives CDR1 SGHRS, CDR2 YFSETQ. The CDR3 is made up of 15 amino acids. CDR3 bases: TGCGCCAGCAGCTTACGCGGCGTGGAGGGGGAGACCCAGTACTTC. It encodes CASSLRGVEGETQYF. Using reference TRBV5-1 and TRBJ2-5 for the parts outside the CDR3, the full variable domain is KAGVTQTPRYLIKTRGQQVTLSCSPISGHRSVSWYQQTPGQGLQFLFEYFSETQRNKGNFPGRFSGRQFSNSRSEMNVSTLELGDSALYLCASSLRGVEGETQYFGPGTRLLVL.

The genes are TRBV19 and TRBJ2-2; 12 bases match TRBD2. Germline trimming cut 4 bases from V and 6 bases from J; bases unmatched to any gene: 3. From germline, CDR1 is LNHDA and CDR2 SQIVND (reference sequence). The CDR3 consists of 15 residues. CDR3 in DNA: TGTGCCAGTAGTACCAGACTAGCGGGAGCCGGGGAGCTGTTTTTT. It translates to CASSTRLAGAGELFF.

This chain links TRBV6-6 with TRBJ1-1; 7 nucleotides line up with TRBD1. J was trimmed by 7 bases and V by 5 bases; bases with no gene match: 19. Germline values: CDR1 MNHNY, CDR2 SVGAGI (reference sequence). This CDR3 spans 17 amino acids. CDR3 residues: CASSLPATTGARGEAFF. The CDR3 region has the DNA TGTGCCAGCAGTCTTCCGGCTACAACAGGGGCGCGTGGTGAAGCTTTCTTT.

The J gene is TRBJ1-1, the V gene TRBV12-3 or TRBV12-4; possible D gene TRBD1, 6 bases. The germline V and J ends were trimmed by 3 bases and 11 bases, with 10 bases remaining between them. The CDR3 consists of 11 residues. The CDR3 nucleotides read TGTGCCAGCAGTTTGGGGGGGCAGGCTTTCTTT. It yields the protein CASSLGGQAFF.

The rearrangement joins TRBV6-6 to TRBJ2-7, with 9 bases fitting TRBD2. CDR1 and CDR2 from the germline V gene are MNHNY and SVGAGI (reference sequence). This CDR3 is built from 16 residues. The J segment lost 2 bases and the V segment lost 7 bases, leaving 12 bases of the junction unmatched. The DNA of the CDR3 is TGTGCCAGCAAAGGTAGCCTAGCGGGGTCCACCTACGAGCAGTACTTC. It yields the protein CASKGSLAGSTYEQYF.

CDR3 coding DNA: TGTGCCAGCAGTTCCAGACAGGGGCTTAGGCAGTTCTTC. It specifies CASSSRQGLRQFF. The V call is TRBV6-5, the J call TRBJ2-1; TRBD1 matches at 8 bases. This CDR3 has 13 residues. The ends lost 4 bases at V and 12 bases at J; junction bases unmatched: 8. Germline V gene lookup returns CDR1 MNHEY and CDR2 SVGAGI.

The chain couples TRBV4-3 to TRBJ1-4; TRBD1 matches at 7 bases. The CDR3 spans 17 residues. The germline V gene encodes CDR1 LGHNA and CDR2 YSLEER. Trimming took 1 base from V and 0 from J; bases not matched to a gene: 5. The CDR3 region is CASSQGRQGATNEKLFF. The CDR3 nucleotides read TGCGCCAGCAGCCAAGGGCGACAGGGTGCAACTAATGAAAAACTGTTTTTT.

V is TRBV4-2 and J is TRBJ2-5; D may be TRBD2 (6 bases). Germline-derived CDR1 and CDR2 are LGHNA and YNFKEQ. V was shortened by 1 base and J by 3 bases, with 12 bases between the two germline ends. The CDR3 totals 15 residues. CDR3 sequence: CASSQGHWGEETQYF. The CDR3 coding sequence is TGTGCCAGCAGCCAAGGGCACTGGGGGGAAGAGACCCAGTACTTC.